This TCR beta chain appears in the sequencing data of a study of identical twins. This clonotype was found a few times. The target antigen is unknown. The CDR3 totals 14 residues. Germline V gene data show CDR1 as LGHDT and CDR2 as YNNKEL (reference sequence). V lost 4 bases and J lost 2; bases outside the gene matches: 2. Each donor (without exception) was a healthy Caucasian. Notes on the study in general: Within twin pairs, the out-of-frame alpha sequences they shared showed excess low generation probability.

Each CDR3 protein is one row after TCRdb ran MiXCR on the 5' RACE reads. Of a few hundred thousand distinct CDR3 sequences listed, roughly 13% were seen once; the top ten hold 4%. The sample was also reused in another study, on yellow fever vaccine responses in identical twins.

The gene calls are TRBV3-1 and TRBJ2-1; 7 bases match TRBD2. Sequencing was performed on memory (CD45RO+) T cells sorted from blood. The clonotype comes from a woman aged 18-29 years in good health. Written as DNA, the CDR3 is TGTGCCAGCAGCCTCCGGGAGGCCTACAATGAGCAGTTCTTC. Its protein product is CASSLREAYNEQFF.